These 31 T cell receptor beta chains were all obtained from the same sample, sequenced in a study of blood T cells in healthy people across ages. Alongside a J-beta primer mix, a sample-barcoded 5' primer served in a second PCR lasting roughly 7 to 11 cycles. Each CDR3 protein gets one entry after TCRdb re-called the 5' RACE reads with MiXCR. The table lists 1.5 million or so distinct CDR3 sequences, approximately 40% of them singletons. The material sequenced was blood. The source is a woman younger than 30 in good health.

This clonotype has ten or more counts. This chain joins TRBV29-1 and TRBJ2-7; tentative D call: TRBD1 (5 bases). Germline-derived CDR1 and CDR2 are SQVTM and ANQGSEA. This CDR3 is built from 13 residues. Between the trimmed V and J ends, which lost 1 base and 0 bases, there was a span of 7 bases. The chain's CDR3 is CSVEAGNSYEQYF. As DNA, the CDR3 is TGCAGCGTTGAAGCAGGGAACTCCTACGAGCAGTACTTC.

Comments on this clonotype: A read error may be the cause here, since a much bigger clone is one base away. The rearrangement links TRBV3-1 to TRBJ2-5; TRBD2 matches 7 bases. Germline lookup yields CDR1 LGHDT and CDR2 YNNKEL (reference sequence). This CDR3 contains 13 residues. Trimming took 4 bases from V and 7 from J; bases not matched to a gene: 6. The CDR3 region is CASSRSGRGTQYF. CDR3 in DNA: TGTGCCAGCAGCCGCTCAGGGAGGGGGACCCAGTACTTC.

This clonotype was found a few times. The V call is TRBV2, the J call TRBJ2-3; no definite D call. V lost 1 base to trimming and J lost 0 bases, with 14 bases between them. The germline V gene encodes CDR1 SNHLY and CDR2 FYNNEI. This CDR3 has 17 amino acids. CDR3 DNA: TGTGCCAGCAGTGAAGGGCCTAGGGCCTCGAGCACAGATACGCAGTATTTT. This sequence encodes CASSEGPRASSTDTQYF.

A few counts support this clonotype. The rearrangement joins TRBV7-9 to TRBJ2-5; 15 bases are a match to TRBD2. CDR1 and CDR2 from the germline V gene are SEHNR and FQNEAQ (reference sequence). CDR3 length: 16 residues. The V segment lost 1 base and the J segment 11 bases; nucleotides outside the gene matches: 8. DNA for the CDR3: TGTGCCAGCAGCTTAGGGGCACCGGGACTAGCGGGAGGACAGTACTTC. This sequence encodes CASSLGAPGLAGGQYF.

J is TRBJ1-2 and V is TRBV7-9; no reliable D call. Germline V gene sequence: CDR1 SEHNR, CDR2 FQNEAQ (reference sequence). V was pared by 1 base and J by 4 bases, with 10 bases between. This CDR3 region has 14 residues. Here the CDR3 reads CASSLGREGYGYTF. CDR3 in DNA: TGTGCCAGCAGCTTAGGGCGTGAGGGCTATGGCTACACCTTC.

The V gene is TRBV12-3 or TRBV12-4, the J gene TRBJ2-4, with D possibly being TRBD2 (6 bases). CDR3 length: 13 residues. Trimming took off 5 bases at V and 6 bases at J, with 11 bases between the two ends. CDR3 DNA sequence: TGTGCCAGCAGTCCCGGGAGATTAAACATTCAGTACTTC. It is translated as CASSPGRLNIQYF.

The sample holds a few counts of this clonotype. The V gene is TRBV6-2 or TRBV6-3, the J gene TRBJ1-2, with D unresolved. Trimming took 5 bases from V and 3 from J, leaving 16 bases between them. There are 15 residues in the CDR3. Per the germline V gene, CDR1 is MNHEY and CDR2 is SVGEGT. The CDR3: CASSPRGSSHYGYTF. The CDR3 DNA follows: TGTGCCAGCAGTCCACGGGGATCATCTCACTATGGCTACACCTTC.

This chain uses TRBV3-1 with TRBJ1-1; D remains ambiguous. V gave up 5 bases and J gave up 11 bases, with 15 bases separating them. This CDR3 contains 12 residues. CDR1 and CDR2 from the germline V gene are LGHDT and YNNKEL (reference sequence). CDR3 protein: CASSSGTAQAFF. In DNA form, the CDR3 reads TGTGCCAGCAGCAGCGGCACAGCCCAGGCTTTCTTT.

This clonotype was seen more than once but under ten times. This chain connects TRBV4-1 to TRBJ2-1, with TRBD2 as a possible D gene (5 bases). The CDR3 runs to 16 residues. Trimming shortened V by 0 bases and J by 0 bases, and 9 bases separated the two germline ends. Germline V gene data show CDR1 as MGHRA and CDR2 as YSYEKL. CDR3 coding DNA: TGCGCCAGCAGCCAAGATCGAACTAGCTCCTACAATGAGCAGTTCTTC. It is translated as CASSQDRTSSYNEQFF.

The chain's CDR3 is CAGGGSYNEQFF. The CDR3, as DNA: TGTGCCGGAGGTGGCTCCTACAATGAGCAGTTCTTC. The chain links TRBV30 to TRBJ2-1; perhaps TRBD2 as D (5 bases). Germline V gene sequence: CDR1 GTSNPN, CDR2 SVGIG (reference sequence). The CDR3 has 12 residues. Trimming pared 8 bases from V and 0 bases from J, leaving 8 bases between. Combining the CDR3 with reference TRBV30 and TRBJ2-1 gives the whole variable domain SQTIHQWPATLVQPVGSPLSLECTVEGTSNPNLYWYRQAAGRGLQLLFYSVGIGQISSEVPQNLSASRPQDRQFILSSKKLLLSDSGFYLCAGGGSYNEQFFGPGTRLTVL.

V gene TRBV13 combines with J gene TRBJ1-2; D perhaps matches TRBD1 (5 bases). V lost 4 bases and J 8 bases, leaving 20 bases between the germline ends. This CDR3 contains 15 residues. Germline values: CDR1 PRHDT, CDR2 FYEKMQ (reference sequence). The CDR3 coding sequence is TGTGCCAGCAGCTCCGGGTCTGGGGCCTCTCTCGGCTACACCTTC. It is translated as CASSSGSGASLGYTF.

For this clonotype: Since a much larger clone is just one base distant, this may be a read error. This sequence joins TRBV12-3 or TRBV12-4 and TRBJ2-3; 12 positions match TRBD2. CDR3 length equals 15 residues. The J segment lost 11 bases and the V segment lost 1 base, leaving 7 bases of the junction unmatched. This CDR3 is CASSLEEETSGRQYF. The CDR3 DNA is TGTGCCAGCAGTTTAGAAGAGGAGACTAGCGGGAGGCAGTATTTT.

V gene TRBV10-3 combines with J gene TRBJ2-2; no firm D call. This CDR3 comprises 13 residues. The V end lost 3 bases, the J end lost 4 bases, and 6 bases lay between the germline ends. Per the germline V gene, CDR1 is ENHRY and CDR2 is SYGVKD. The CDR3 protein is CAISEPATGELFF. In nucleotides, the CDR3 is TGTGCCATCAGTGAACCGGCCACCGGGGAGCTGTTTTTT.

This clonotype has only a few counts. The V gene is TRBV18, the J gene TRBJ2-1, with 9 bases aligning to TRBD1. The CDR3 totals 15 residues. V was pared by 3 bases and J by 7 bases, with 7 bases of the junction left unmatched. Per germline, CDR1 KGHSH and CDR2 LQKENI. CDR3 region: CASSPATGGFNEQFF. The CDR3 DNA reads as TGTGCCAGCTCACCTGCGACAGGGGGGTTTAATGAGCAGTTCTTC.

The rearrangement links TRBV18 to TRBJ2-5; D perhaps matches TRBD1 (6 bases). CDR1 and CDR2 from the germline V gene are KGHSH and LQKENI. Trimming shortened V by 2 bases and J by 1 base, and 11 bases separated the two germline ends. The CDR3 has 15 amino acids. The CDR3 region has the DNA TGTGCCAGCTCACCAATCCAGGGGAGCCAAGAGACCCAGTACTTC. Translating it yields CASSPIQGSQETQYF.

The rearrangement links TRBV11-2 to TRBJ2-5; TRBD1 matches at 7 bases. The junction had 6 bases not matched to a gene; V was cut back by 1 base and J by 4 bases. The CDR3 is made up of 15 amino acids. Germline lookup yields CDR1 SGHAT and CDR2 FQNNGV. The CDR3 is CASSLVVQGRETQYF. The CDR3 DNA is TGTGCCAGCAGCTTAGTAGTACAGGGGCGAGAGACCCAGTACTTC.

The V gene is TRBV29-1, the J gene TRBJ1-1; 7 bases are a match to TRBD1. CDR1 and CDR2 (germline): SQVTM, ANQGSEA. J lost 4 bases, V lost 4 bases, and 3 bases had no gene match. The CDR3 is 12 residues long. The CDR3 coding sequence is TGCAGCGTTGTAGCAGGGGGCACTGAAGCTTTCTTT. Residues: CSVVAGGTEAFF.

This chain links TRBV29-1 with TRBJ1-1, with 10 bases matching TRBD1. Germline CDR1 reads SQVTM; CDR2 reads ANQGSEA. This CDR3 is 14 amino acids long. This CDR3 is CSPSLGTGDNEAFF. As DNA, the CDR3 is TGCAGTCCCTCGCTGGGGACAGGGGACAATGAAGCTTTCTTT.

This clonotype was detected only a few times. The chain has TRBV5-1 and TRBJ2-1; 9 bases line up with TRBD2. The CDR3 loop spans 16 amino acids. CDR1 and CDR2 from the germline V gene are SGHRS and YFSETQ. V lost 5 bases, J lost 4 bases, and 10 bases stayed unmatched. The DNA for the CDR3 is TGCGCCAGCAGTGACGCGAGCGGGGGGCCTTACAATGAGCAGTTCTTC. Translating it yields CASSDASGGPYNEQFF. The entire variable domain, with the rest obtained from reference TRBV5-1 and TRBJ2-1, is as follows: KAGVTQTPRYLIKTRGQQVTLSCSPISGHRSVSWYQQTPGQGLQFLFEYFSETQRNKGNFPGRFSGRQFSNSRSEMNVSTLELGDSALYLCASSDASGGPYNEQFFGPGTRLTVL.

This chain joins TRBV29-1 and TRBJ1-1; D perhaps matches TRBD1 (5 bases). The CDR3 loop spans 12 amino acids. Germline-derived CDR1 and CDR2 are SQVTM and ANQGSEA. CDR3 in DNA: TGCACCGGGAAAGGGGTGGGGACTGAAGCTTTCTTT. Encoded protein: CTGKGVGTEAFF. Full variable domain (outside the CDR3, taken from reference TRBV29-1 and TRBJ1-1): SAVISQKPSRDICQRGTSLTIQCQVDSQVTMMFWYRQQPGQSLTLIATANQGSEATYESGFVIDKFPISRPNLTFSTLTVSNMSPEDSSIYLCTGKGVGTEAFFGQGTRLTVV.

This clonotype was found a few times. This chain connects TRBV10-3 to TRBJ2-5; TRBD1 might be the D (6 bases). The CDR3 extends over 14 amino acids. Germline-derived CDR1 and CDR2 are ENHRY and SYGVKD. With 10 bases removed from V and 5 bases from J, the gap between germline ends came to 20 bases. CDR3 DNA: TGTGCCACCAGGACAGTAAATGAGGAGGAGACCCAGTACTTC. Encoded protein: CATRTVNEEETQYF.

The chain couples TRBV30 to TRBJ1-1; D possibly corresponds to TRBD1 (6 bases). Germline loops: CDR1 GTSNPN, CDR2 SVGIG (reference sequence). This CDR3 spans 13 amino acids. Trimming cost V 4 bases and J 4 bases, with 13 bases left between them. The CDR3 region has the DNA TGTGCCTGGAAGGGATCAGGGGCCACTGAAGCTTTCTTT. This translates into CAWKGSGATEAFF. Drawing the rest from reference TRBV30 and TRBJ1-1, the complete variable domain is SQTIHQWPATLVQPVGSPLSLECTVEGTSNPNLYWYRQAAGRGLQLLFYSVGIGQISSEVPQNLSASRPQDRQFILSSKKLLLSDSGFYLCAWKGSGATEAFFGQGTRLTVV.

The V gene is TRBV10-3, the J gene TRBJ2-3, with 12 bases that match TRBD2. The CDR3 has 16 amino acids. After removal of 4 bases from V and 1 base from J, the junction contained 3 bases not matched to a gene. Germline V gene lookup returns CDR1 ENHRY and CDR2 SYGVKD. The CDR3 here is CAISASSGGGTDTQYF. In nucleotides, the CDR3 is TGTGCCATCAGTGCGTCTAGCGGGGGGGGCACAGATACGCAGTATTTT.

The chain joins TRBV5-1 to TRBJ2-5; D may be TRBD1 (6 bases). The germline V and J ends were trimmed by 0 bases and 11 bases, with 20 bases remaining between them. CDR1 is SGHRS, CDR2 YFSETQ, per germline. The CDR3 extends over 15 amino acids. This CDR3 is CASSLEGTTYNEQYF. CDR3 sequence (DNA): TGCGCCAGCAGCTTGGAAGGGACAACTTACAATGAGCAGTACTTC. Full variable domain (outside the CDR3, taken from reference TRBV5-1 and TRBJ2-5): KAGVTQTPRYLIKTRGQQVTLSCSPISGHRSVSWYQQTPGQGLQFLFEYFSETQRNKGNFPGRFSGRQFSNSRSEMNVSTLELGDSALYLCASSLEGTTYNEQYFGPGTRLLVL.

This clonotype has just a few counts. At one of its ends the junction is not consistent with the germline gene, which may arise from a read error. J is TRBJ2-7 and V is TRBV7-7; 9 positions match TRBD1. The CDR3 runs 16 residues. The germline gives CDR1 SSHAT, CDR2 FNYEAQ (reference sequence). For the CDR3, the DNA is TGTGCTAGCAGCTTAGGAGGACAGGGGAGCTCCTACGAGCAGTACTTC. This gives the protein CASSLGGQGSSYEQYF.

V gene TRBV9 combines with J gene TRBJ2-7; 8 bases map to TRBD1. Germline V lookup: CDR1 SGDLS, CDR2 YYNGEE. The CDR3 spans 14 residues. Losses at the gene ends were 4 bases for V and 7 bases for J; bases not matched to a gene: 10. CDR3 sequence: CASSNRQGLREQYF. In DNA, the CDR3 is TGTGCCAGCAGCAATCGACAGGGGCTGAGGGAGCAGTACTTC.

The rearrangement links TRBV9 to TRBJ2-1; D is uncertain. This CDR3 contains 13 residues. Germline values: CDR1 SGDLS, CDR2 YYNGEE. The germline V and J ends were trimmed by 0 bases and 6 bases, with 7 bases remaining between them. The CDR3 here is CASSVALGNEQFF. CDR3 bases: TGTGCCAGCAGCGTAGCTTTGGGCAATGAGCAGTTCTTC.

As concerns this clonotype: At one boundary the junction diverges from the germline segment, which might be a read error. V is TRBV7-3 and J is TRBJ1-2; D not certain. Germline values: CDR1 SGHTA, CDR2 FQGTGA. The CDR3 consists of 15 residues. The chain's CDR3 is CASSAGQAPNCGYTF. The CDR3 DNA reads TGTGCCAGCAGCGCGGGCCAAGCTCCTAACTGTGGCTACACCTTC.

This clonotype was counted a few times. This sequence joins TRBV27 and TRBJ1-5; no clear D gene. V lost 2 bases to trimming and J lost 3 bases, with 11 bases between them. The germline gives CDR1 MNHEY, CDR2 SMNVEV (reference sequence). The CDR3 is made up of 15 amino acids. CDR3 coding DNA: TGTGCCAGCAGTTTAGAAGGCGTGAACAATCAGCCCCAGCATTTT. Translating it yields CASSLEGVNNQPQHF.

In DNA form, the CDR3 reads TGTGCCAGCAAAGGACAGGGGCCAACGGGCAATCAGCCCCAGCATTTT. Protein sequence: CASKGQGPTGNQPQHF. The V call is TRBV25-1, the J call TRBJ1-5; TRBD1 agrees at 9 bases. The junction had 9 bases not matched to a gene; V was cut back by 7 bases and J by 2 bases. This CDR3 region has 16 residues. CDR1 is MGHDK, CDR2 SYGVNS, per germline.

The CDR3 reads CAWSVGGAQYF. CDR3 sequence (DNA): TGTGCCTGGAGTGTCGGGGGGGCCCAGTACTTC. The rearrangement uses TRBV30 and TRBJ2-5, with TRBD2 identical over 8 bases. CDR3 length equals 11 residues. Germline CDR1 is GTSNPN and CDR2 is SVGIG (reference sequence). Trimming cost V 0 bases and J 9 bases; bases outside gene matches: 0.